These 9 T cell receptor beta chains were sequenced from one sample in a study of blood T cell repertoires in COVID-19. Produced via immunoSEQ multiplex PCR; TCRdb's table is partial and in-frame only. The data show some 210,000 clones, more than 70% seen once. Sequencing input: PBMCs or T cells enriched from blood (not recorded which). The receptors derive from a man in his thirties or forties with acute COVID-19.

This rearrangement joins TRBV28 to TRBJ1-2; D gene ambiguous. Germline V CDR1 and CDR2: MDHEN, SYDVKM. The CDR3 is made up of 13 amino acids. V was clipped by 3 bases and J by 3 bases, with 8 bases between them. CDR3 residues: CASSLGGDYGYTF. The DNA for the CDR3 is TGTGCCAGCAGTTTGGGAGGAGACTATGGCTACACCTTC.

The chain employs TRBV6-5 and TRBJ1-2; TRBD1 matches 7 bases. Germline V gene data show CDR1 as MNHEY and CDR2 as SVGAGI. The V gene end was trimmed by 6 bases and the J gene end by 6 bases; junction bases not matched to a gene: 7. This CDR3 has 13 residues. The CDR3 spells CASSRDSYNGYTF. The CDR3 DNA follows: TGTGCCAGCAGCCGGGACAGTTACAATGGCTACACCTTC.

This clone has a single count. The V and J genes are TRBV2 and TRBJ1-4; possibly TRBD1 for D (5 bases). V was clipped by 7 bases and J by 8 bases, with 14 bases between them. CDR1 SNHLY and CDR2 FYNNEI come from the germline V gene. The CDR3 consists of 13 residues. This CDR3 reads CASMAGMLEKLFF. As DNA, the CDR3 is TGTGCCAGCATGGCAGGGATGTTGGAAAAACTGTTTTTT.

The chain carries TRBV7-6 and TRBJ1-3; D not resolved. The CDR3 has 13 amino acids. V lost 4 bases and J 4 bases, leaving 8 bases between the germline ends. Germline CDR1 reads SGHVS; CDR2 reads FNYEAQ. CDR3 DNA sequence: TGTGCCAGCAGCTCTAGTGTCGGAAACACCATATATTTT. Protein: CASSSSVGNTIYF.

This sequence joins TRBV28 and TRBJ2-4; D perhaps matches TRBD2 (6 bases). Between the trimmed V and J ends, which lost 4 bases and 8 bases, there was a span of 15 bases. Germline V gene data show CDR1 as MDHEN and CDR2 as SYDVKM. This CDR3 is built from 14 residues. In DNA, the CDR3 is TGTGCCAGCAGTTCCGTGGGAGGTTATGACATTCAGTACTTC. It is translated as CASSSVGGYDIQYF. The full variable domain, completed using reference TRBV28 and TRBJ2-4, is DVKVTQSSRYLVKRTGEKVFLECVQDMDHENMFWYRQDPGLGLRLIYFSYDVKMKEKGDIPEGYSVSREKKERFSLILESASTNQTSMYLCASSSVGGYDIQYFGAGTRLSVL.

This sequence joins TRBV14 and TRBJ1-5; TRBD1 agrees at 9 bases. The CDR3 loop spans 14 amino acids. J was trimmed by 3 bases and V by 7 bases; bases with no gene match: 4. Germline CDR1 is SGHDN and CDR2 is FVKESK. The CDR3 loop reads CASNTGGLNQPQHF. The DNA for the CDR3 is TGTGCCAGCAATACAGGGGGCCTCAATCAGCCCCAGCATTTT.

This rearrangement joins TRBV6-5 to TRBJ1-4; 9 bases map to TRBD1. Germline CDR1 and CDR2: MNHEY and SVGAGI. V trimming: 5 bases; J trimming: 8 bases; junction bases outside the gene matches: 6. The CDR3 totals 14 residues. CDR3 sequence reads: CASSPGTGPEKLFF. CDR3 bases: TGTGCCAGCAGTCCCGGGACAGGGCCCGAAAAACTGTTTTTT.

The chain employs TRBV12-5 and TRBJ1-1; 10 bases align to TRBD1. V gave up 0 bases and J gave up 11 bases; unmatched junction bases: 12. The CDR3 spans 16 residues. CDR1 is LGHNT and CDR2 is FRNRAP in the germline V gene. CDR3 in DNA: TGTGCTAGTGGTTTGGTTCCGGGACAGGGGATTGTTAAGGCTTTCTTT. It specifies CASGLVPGQGIVKAFF.

This rearrangement joins TRBV29-1 to TRBJ1-2; 7 positions match TRBD1. V lost 7 bases to trimming and J lost 3 bases; unmatched junction nucleotides: 2. This CDR3 has 11 residues. CDR1 and CDR2 from the germline V gene are SQVTM and ANQGSEA. CDR3: CSAQGDYGYTF. The CDR3 coding sequence is TGCAGCGCCCAGGGGGACTATGGCTACACCTTC.